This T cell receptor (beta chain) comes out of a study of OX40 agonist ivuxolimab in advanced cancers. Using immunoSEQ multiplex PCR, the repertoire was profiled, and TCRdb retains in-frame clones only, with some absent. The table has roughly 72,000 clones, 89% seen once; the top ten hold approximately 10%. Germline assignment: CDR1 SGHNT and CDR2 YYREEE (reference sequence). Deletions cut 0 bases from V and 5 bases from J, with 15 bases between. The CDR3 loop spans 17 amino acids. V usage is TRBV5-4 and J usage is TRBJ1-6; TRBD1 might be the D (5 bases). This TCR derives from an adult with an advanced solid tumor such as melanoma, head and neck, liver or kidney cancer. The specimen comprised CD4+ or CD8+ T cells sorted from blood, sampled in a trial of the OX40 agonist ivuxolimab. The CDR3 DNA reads TGTGCCAGCAGCTTGGGGGGACCCGTAGAAGATAATTCACCCCTCCACTTT. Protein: CASSLGGPVEDNSPLHF.